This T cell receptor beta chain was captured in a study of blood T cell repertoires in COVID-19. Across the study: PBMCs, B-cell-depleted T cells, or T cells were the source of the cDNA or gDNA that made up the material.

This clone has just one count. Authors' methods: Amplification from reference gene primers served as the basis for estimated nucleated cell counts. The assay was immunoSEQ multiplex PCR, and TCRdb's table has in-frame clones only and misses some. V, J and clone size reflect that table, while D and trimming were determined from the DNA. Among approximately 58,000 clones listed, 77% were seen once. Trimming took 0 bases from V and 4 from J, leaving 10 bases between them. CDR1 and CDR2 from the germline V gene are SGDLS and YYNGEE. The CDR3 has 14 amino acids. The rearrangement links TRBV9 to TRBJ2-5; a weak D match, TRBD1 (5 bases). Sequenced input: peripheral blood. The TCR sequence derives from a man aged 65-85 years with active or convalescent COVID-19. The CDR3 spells CASSVGQSRETQYF. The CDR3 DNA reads TGTGCCAGCAGCGTAGGACAGAGTCGAGAGACCCAGTACTTC.